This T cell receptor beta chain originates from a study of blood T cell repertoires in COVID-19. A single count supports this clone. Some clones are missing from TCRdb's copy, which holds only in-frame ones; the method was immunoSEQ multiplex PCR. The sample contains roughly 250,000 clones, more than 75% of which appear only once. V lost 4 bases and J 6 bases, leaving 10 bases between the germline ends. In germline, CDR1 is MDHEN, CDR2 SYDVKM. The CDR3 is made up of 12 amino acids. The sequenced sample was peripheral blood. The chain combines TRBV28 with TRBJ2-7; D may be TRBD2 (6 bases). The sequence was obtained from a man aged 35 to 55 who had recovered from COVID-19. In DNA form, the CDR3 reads TGTGCCAGCAGTTCCATGGGGGGCGAGCAGTACTTC. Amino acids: CASSSMGGEQYF. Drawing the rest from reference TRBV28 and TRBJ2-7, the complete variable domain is DVKVTQSSRYLVKRTGEKVFLECVQDMDHENMFWYRQDPGLGLRLIYFSYDVKMKEKGDIPEGYSVSREKKERFSLILESASTNQTSMYLCASSSMGGEQYFGPGTRLTVT.